The present T cell receptor (beta chain) was sequenced within a study of cytomegalovirus exposure and HLA in healthy donors. Notes on the study in general: TCR beta V- and J-gene trimming was later associated with a missense DCLRE1C variant. The CMV antigen specificity of a few CMV-associated chains was confirmed through in vitro analysis.

In the PCR, 60 Vbeta and 13 Jbeta primers were used. The data were produced by immunoSEQ multiplex PCR, yet TCRdb's version contains in-frame clones alone and is incomplete. The data contain some 190,000 clones, around a tenth of them singletons. Comments on this clone: Its antigen is unknown.

Germline CDR1 SGDLS, CDR2 YYNGEE. CDR3 size: 14 residues. Trimming shortened V by 0 bases and J by 2 bases, and 9 bases separated the two germline ends. Nominally healthy donors were sampled, though unrecorded immune exposures were likely. This receptor was taken from a woman between 25 and 40 years old in good health and CMV-seropositive. This sequence joins TRBV9 and TRBJ2-7; TRBD2 is a possible D gene (6 bases). Sequencing was performed on PBMCs. The CDR3 sequence is CASSVDGRTYEQYF. CDR3 sequence (DNA): TGTGCCAGCAGCGTAGACGGGAGAACCTACGAGCAGTACTTC.